The 15 T cell receptor beta chains presented below share a single source sample, sequenced in a study of T cell responses to AZD1222 COVID-19 vaccine. The data were produced by immunoSEQ multiplex PCR, yet TCRdb's version contains in-frame clones alone and is incomplete. The repertoire holds 65,000 to 80,000 clones, with around 90% as singletons. The sequencing used peripheral blood, collected on day 0 of AZD1222 vaccination. All receptors derive from an adult in good health.

The genes are TRBV28 and TRBJ2-5; D gene unclear. Germline values: CDR1 MDHEN, CDR2 SYDVKM. This CDR3 comprises 12 residues. V was cut by 5 bases and J by 5 bases, with 9 bases left in between. CDR3 nucleotide sequence: TGTGCCAGCAGTAAACAGCAGGAGACCCAGTACTTC. Its translation: CASSKQQETQYF. Full variable domain (missing parts from reference TRBV28 and TRBJ2-5): DVKVTQSSRYLVKRTGEKVFLECVQDMDHENMFWYRQDPGLGLRLIYFSYDVKMKEKGDIPEGYSVSREKKERFSLILESASTNQTSMYLCASSKQQETQYFGPGTRLLVL.

This sequence joins TRBV6-5 and TRBJ2-2, with D possibly called TRBD1 or TRBD2 (6 bases each). The CDR3 runs 15 residues. CDR1 MNHEY and CDR2 SVGAGI come from the germline V gene. V was cut by 8 bases and J by 4 bases, with 17 bases left in between. The CDR3 region has the DNA TGTGCCAGCGGTAACAGGGCGGGGTCCACCGGGGAGCTGTTTTTT. Translation gives CASGNRAGSTGELFF.

The chain recombines TRBV4-1 with TRBJ1-4; 9 bases agree with TRBD1. Unmatched junction bases numbered 7, after V lost 0 bases and J lost 5 bases. Looked up from germline, CDR1 is MGHRA and CDR2 is YSYEKL. The CDR3 covers 17 residues. The CDR3 DNA sequence: TGCGCCAGCAGCCAAGACCCCCCAGGGACAGGGAATGAAAAACTGTTTTTT. Translating gives CASSQDPPGTGNEKLFF.

V and J are TRBV12-5 and TRBJ2-1, with 7 bases fitting TRBD2. V lost 4 bases and J lost 11; bases outside the gene matches: 5. Germline values: CDR1 LGHNT, CDR2 FRNRAP. This CDR3 region has 12 residues. The CDR3 loop reads CASGSKRDQQFF. In nucleotides, the CDR3 is TGTGCTAGTGGTTCCAAGCGGGACCAGCAGTTCTTC.

The V and J genes are TRBV5-6 and TRBJ1-1; D remains ambiguous. This CDR3 has 17 amino acids. Germline V gene data show CDR1 as SGHDT and CDR2 as YYEEEE. Trimming shortened V by 3 bases and J by 0 bases, and 18 bases separated the two germline ends. CDR3 protein: CASSSMTRDIMNTEAFF. The CDR3 bases are TGTGCCAGCAGCTCAATGACCAGAGATATCATGAACACTGAAGCTTTCTTT.

The genes are TRBV4-2 and TRBJ2-2; no reliable D call. The germline V gene has CDR1 LGHNA and CDR2 YNFKEQ. With 3 bases removed from V and 1 base from J, the gap between germline ends came to 9 bases. This CDR3 contains 15 residues. In DNA, the CDR3 is TGTGCCAGCAGCCACCCCTATCTGAACACCGGGGAGCTGTTTTTT. As protein: CASSHPYLNTGELFF.

The V and J genes are TRBV6-2 or TRBV6-3 and TRBJ2-7; D unclear. Between the trimmed V and J ends, which lost 2 bases and 6 bases, there was a span of 11 bases. Germline V lookup: CDR1 MNHEY, CDR2 SVGEGT. This CDR3 contains 13 residues. The CDR3 spells CASSYPGIGEQYF. The CDR3 nucleotides are TGTGCCAGCAGTTACCCAGGAATAGGCGAGCAGTACTTC.

V is TRBV3-1 (or the pseudogene TRBV3-2) and J is TRBJ2-7, with D perhaps TRBD1 (6 bases). CDR1 is LGHDT, CDR2 YNNKEL, per germline (reference sequence). The CDR3 sequence is 17 residues long. Trimming took off 4 bases at V and 2 bases at J, with 21 bases between the two ends. DNA for the CDR3: TGTGCCAGCAGCCCAGGCCTTGACAGGAGGTGGCCCTACGAGCAGTACTTC. This encodes CASSPGLDRRWPYEQYF.

This clone was detected only once. The rearrangement joins TRBV28 to TRBJ1-1; D not certain. Germline lookup yields CDR1 MDHEN and CDR2 SYDVKM. Trimming shortened V by 5 bases and J by 2 bases, and 6 bases separated the two germline ends. The CDR3 spans 12 residues. The CDR3 region has the DNA TGTGCCAGCAGTATACTTAACACTGAAGCTTTCTTT. Protein product: CASSILNTEAFF. The entire variable domain, with the rest obtained from reference TRBV28 and TRBJ1-1, is as follows: DVKVTQSSRYLVKRTGEKVFLECVQDMDHENMFWYRQDPGLGLRLIYFSYDVKMKEKGDIPEGYSVSREKKERFSLILESASTNQTSMYLCASSILNTEAFFGQGTRLTVV.

This clone was detected once. This sequence joins TRBV7-6 and TRBJ2-7; 7 bases are a match to TRBD1. The V gene end was trimmed by 5 bases and the J gene end by 0 bases; junction bases not matched to a gene: 1. The germline V gene has CDR1 SGHVS and CDR2 FNYEAQ. There are 13 residues in the CDR3. CDR3 DNA sequence: TGTGCCAGCAGCCGGGACAGCTCCTACGAGCAGTACTTC. As protein: CASSRDSSYEQYF. The full variable domain, with the rest looked up from reference TRBV7-6 and TRBJ2-7, is GAGVSQSPRYKVTKRGQDVALRCDPISGHVSLYWYRQALGQGPEFLTYFNYEAQQDKSGLPNDRFSAERPEGSISTLTIQRTEQRDSAMYRCASSRDSSYEQYFGPGTRLTVT.

This clone was observed a handful of times. The chain carries TRBV15 and TRBJ1-1, with D unresolved. This CDR3 is 13 amino acids long. Germline CDR1 reads LNHNV; CDR2 reads YYDKDF (reference sequence). V was trimmed by 1 base and J by 2 bases, leaving 5 bases between them. This chain's CDR3 is CATSRAINTEAFF. CDR3 in DNA: TGTGCCACCAGCAGAGCGATAAACACTGAAGCTTTCTTT.

This sequence joins TRBV27 and TRBJ2-7, with 9 bases fitting TRBD2. CDR3 size: 14 residues. The trim removed 6 bases at V and 1 base at J, leaving 4 bases unmatched. CDR1 is MNHEY, CDR2 SMNVEV, per germline (reference sequence). The CDR3 region is CASRLAGQSYEQYF. The CDR3 region has the DNA TGTGCCAGCAGGCTAGCGGGACAGTCCTACGAGCAGTACTTC.

This clone was found once. The V call is TRBV18, the J call TRBJ1-4, with 7 bases identical to TRBD1. CDR1 KGHSH and CDR2 LQKENI come from the germline V gene. With V trimmed by 1 base and J by 3 bases, 5 bases remained unmatched. The CDR3 spans 16 residues. CDR3 residues: CASSPRQGWANEKLFF. The CDR3 region has the DNA TGTGCCAGCTCACCACGACAGGGTTGGGCTAATGAAAAACTGTTTTTT.

The CDR3 DNA reads TGCAGTGCTAGCCGAAACTATGGCTACACCTTC. Amino acids: CSASRNYGYTF. This chain links TRBV20-1 with TRBJ1-2; no firm D call. The CDR3 runs to 11 residues. Per the germline V gene, CDR1 is DFQATT and CDR2 is SNEGSKA (reference sequence). V dropped 3 bases and J dropped 2 bases, with 4 bases sitting between them.

The V call is TRBV5-1, the J call TRBJ2-7; 8 bases agree with TRBD1. Germline assignment: CDR1 SGHRS and CDR2 YFSETQ. There are 14 residues in the CDR3. Unmatched junction bases numbered 6, after V lost 4 bases and J lost 3 bases. The CDR3 is CASSPGQVYYEQYF. CDR3 sequence (DNA): TGCGCCAGCAGCCCGGGACAGGTTTACTACGAGCAGTACTTC.